The entry below describes one T cell receptor (beta chain). Its antigen remains unknown. The sample belongs to a study of cytomegalovirus exposure and HLA in healthy donors. CDR3 length: 10 residues. The V and J ends lost 7 bases and 6 bases respectively, with 6 bases between them. Per the germline V gene, CDR1 is GTSNPN and CDR2 is SVGIG (reference sequence). Study outcomes and limitations: The study dropped some indistinguishable V segments, TRBV6-2 and TRBV6-3 among them. What was likely a sequencing artifact was a cluster of highly shared sequence variants.

PCR involved 60 Vbeta and 13 Jbeta primers. The data were produced by immunoSEQ multiplex PCR, yet TCRdb's version contains in-frame clones alone and is incomplete. The sample features approximately 110,000 clones, with 1% in its top ten. What was sequenced was PBMCs. The source is a man aged 18 to 30 in good health and CMV-seronegative. The V call is TRBV30, the J call TRBJ2-2; perhaps TRBD2 as D (6 bases). The CDR3 nucleotides are TGTGCCTCGGGGGCCGGGGAGCTGTTTTTT. Its protein is CASGAGELFF.